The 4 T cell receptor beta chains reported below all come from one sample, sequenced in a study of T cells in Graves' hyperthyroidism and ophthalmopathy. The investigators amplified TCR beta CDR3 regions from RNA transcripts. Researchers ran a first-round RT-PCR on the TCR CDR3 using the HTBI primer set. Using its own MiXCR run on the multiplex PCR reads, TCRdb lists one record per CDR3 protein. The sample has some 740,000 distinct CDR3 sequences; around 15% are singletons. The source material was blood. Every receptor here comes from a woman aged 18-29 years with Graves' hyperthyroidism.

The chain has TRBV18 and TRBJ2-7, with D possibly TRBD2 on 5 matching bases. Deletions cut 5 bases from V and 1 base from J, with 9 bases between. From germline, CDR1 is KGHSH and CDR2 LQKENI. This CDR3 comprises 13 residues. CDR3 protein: CASSSGESYEQYF. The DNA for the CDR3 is TGTGCCAGCTCATCCGGGGAATCCTACGAGCAGTACTTC.

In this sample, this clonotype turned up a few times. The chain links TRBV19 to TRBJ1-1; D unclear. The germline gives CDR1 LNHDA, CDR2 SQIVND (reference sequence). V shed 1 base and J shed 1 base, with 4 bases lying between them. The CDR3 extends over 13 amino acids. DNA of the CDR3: TGTGCCAGTAGTATAGGAACGAACACTGAAGCTTTCTTT. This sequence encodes CASSIGTNTEAFF.

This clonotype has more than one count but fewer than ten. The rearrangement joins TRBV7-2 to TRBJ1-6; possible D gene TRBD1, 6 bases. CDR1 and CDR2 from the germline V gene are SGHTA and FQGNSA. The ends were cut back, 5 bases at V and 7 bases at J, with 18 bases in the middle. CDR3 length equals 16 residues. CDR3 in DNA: TGTGCCAGCAGCCCTTATGGGGGGCCTGAAAATTCACCCCTCCACTTT. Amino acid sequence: CASSPYGGPENSPLHF. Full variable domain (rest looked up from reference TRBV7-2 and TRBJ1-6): GAGVSQSPSNKVTEKGKDVELRCDPISGHTALYWYRQSLGQGLEFLIYFQGNSAPDKSGLPSDRFSAERTGGSVSTLTIQRTQQEDSAVYLCASSPYGGPENSPLHFGNGTRLTVT.

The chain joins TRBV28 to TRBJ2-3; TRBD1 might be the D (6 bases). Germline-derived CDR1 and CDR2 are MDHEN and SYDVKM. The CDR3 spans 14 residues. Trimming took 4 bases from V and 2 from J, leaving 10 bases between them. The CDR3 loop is CASSSGQTTDTQYF. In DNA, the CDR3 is TGTGCCAGCAGTTCCGGACAGACCACAGATACGCAGTATTTT.